This entry describes one TCR beta chain. In its sample, this clonotype was seen a few times. What this receptor recognizes is not known. No much larger clone exists at a distance of one base, and base qualities are not known. This specimen belongs to a study of read filtering for tumor transcriptome and immune sequencing (dated by TCRdb to about 2020). In terms of the full investigation: The cohort had around 16 male and 15 or so female patients with a mean age of roughly 70 years, ranging from roughly 45 to 85. By revised international staging, eight or nine patients were R-ISS I, some 17 were R-ISS II and 6 or 7 were R-ISS III. Whole-transcriptome libraries were prepared with the TruSeq RNA Access Library Prep Kit after DNase treatment. TCR-region mapped reads per sample ranged from about 4.05 to 11 million with IR-seq versus only about 85 to 1,300 with RNA-seq. TCR repertoires obtained by targeted immune repertoire sequencing and by bulk whole-transcriptome sequencing performed on the same bone marrow samples were compared. A main aim was a read-filtering strategy for immune repertoire data, specifically whether clonotypes supported by a single read should be removed. The full study reports these points: In IR-seq, single-read clonotypes were approximately 80% of clonotypes but about 3.5% of total reads; in RNA-seq they were 74.6% of clonotypes and roughly 42% of reads. The sorted CD138-negative fraction was composed of a mixed bone marrow immune population rather than of purified T cells. When single-read clonotypes were removed, the proportions of shared clonotypes in IR-seq and RNA-seq correlated more strongly. Compared with RNA-seq, IR-seq captured clonotypes at much greater depth and more reliably, and a smaller IR-seq throughput was enough to identify most of the shared clonotypes.

Each patient had bone marrow sampled at the time of active disease. Ficoll-Hypaque density gradient centrifugation was used to isolate the bone marrow mononuclear cells. To remove myeloma plasma cells, the cells were labeled with CD138 magnetic microbeads on a MACS separator, and CD138-negative cells were then collected by negative selection. The purity of the isolated cells was checked by flow cytometry with CD138 antibodies on an Attune NxT. Total RNA was extracted using TRIzol reagent and was quantified on a NanoDrop spectrophotometer. Paired RNA-seq and IR-seq were performed on the CD138-negative bone marrow sample of each patient. The CDR3 holds 15 amino acids from the cysteine to the phenylalanine. Only the CDR3 DNA stays, 45 bases, in frame from base 1. V trim: 3 bases; J trim: 2 bases; unmatched bases: 5. From a lookup of the germline V gene (reference sequence), CDR1 and CDR2 are SEHNR and FQNEAQ.

TCR libraries were built from approximately 0.4 ug RNA with the Immunoverse kit, using molecular barcoded adaptors covering alpha/delta and beta/gamma chains. TCR library preparation was performed with the same RNA that was used for transcriptome sequencing. Sequencing of the TCR libraries was done on an Illumina HiSeq 4000 with 2 x 150 cycles. In the authors' own workflow: TCR reads were aligned to human V, D, J and C references and assembled into CDR3 clonotypes with MiXCR, including quality filtering and error correction. The tcR package in R was used to analyze clonotype counts and gene usage diversity. Raw mapping reads were checked after the RNA-seq reads had been mapped by STAR aligner version 2.5.3a onto the human GRCh37 genome. To test the effect of sequencing depth on detected clonotypes, IR-seq fastq files were randomly downsampled using Seqtk 1.3. The public reads were run again by TCRdb, first through fastp at Q25 and then through MiXCR, and only productive beta chains were kept. Rows with a matching CDR3 protein are joined into one entry that keeps the most common DNA and genes. TCRdb's processing, not the study's, gives the V and J calls here. The sample table holds some 30,000 distinct CDR3 sequences, of which around a sixth were seen once. The biggest ten clones account for 16% of the sample.

The receptor chain draws on TRBV7-9 and TRBJ2-3, and 7 junction bases match TRBD1. The sequenced material came from a population of CD138-negative cells sorted from bone marrow. The label giving this sample's cell subset or site can be read as: bone marrow mononuclear cells depleted of CD138+ plasma/myeloma cells by negative magnetic selection. This TCR derives from a donor aged 40 or over with multiple myeloma. CDR3 loop: CASSFTGAPTDTQYF. The bases are TGTGCCAGCAGCTTCACAGGGGCGCCCACAGATACGCAGTATTTT.